These 5 T cell receptor beta chains originate from one sample sequenced in a study of T cell responses to AZD1222 COVID-19 vaccine. TCRdb's table, derived via immunoSEQ multiplex PCR, lists solely in-frame clones and lacks some. The sample lists roughly 100,000 clones, over 80% occurring once. Source: peripheral blood, taken on day 0 of AZD1222 vaccination. The source is an adult in good health.

This chain joins TRBV5-4 and TRBJ2-5; 8 nucleotides line up with TRBD1. CDR1 and CDR2 (germline): SGHNT, YYREEE (reference sequence). This CDR3 is 15 amino acids long. The trim removed 0 bases at V and 4 bases at J, leaving 5 bases unmatched. The CDR3 nucleotides read TGTGCCAGCAGCTTGGTCCAGGGGGCGGGAGAGACCCAGTACTTC. Protein sequence: CASSLVQGAGETQYF.

This clone was recorded at least ten times. The gene calls are TRBV4-3 and TRBJ1-4; TRBD1 is a possible D gene (6 bases). Germline V gene data show CDR1 as LGHNA and CDR2 as YSLEER. The CDR3 contains 15 residues. Trimming took off 4 bases at V and 7 bases at J, with 16 bases between the two ends. The DNA for the CDR3 is TGCGCCAGCAGCCCGGAGACAGGAAGGGCTGAAAAACTGTTTTTT. Its protein is CASSPETGRAEKLFF.

The rearrangement uses TRBV5-1 and TRBJ1-1; 11 bases are a match to TRBD1. V shed 4 bases, J shed 4 bases, and the junction held 9 bases outside the gene matches. There are 16 residues in the CDR3. CDR1 SGHRS and CDR2 YFSETQ come from the germline V gene. CDR3 in amino acids: CASSPGHGTGGTEAFF. The CDR3 region has the DNA TGCGCCAGCAGCCCCGGGCATGGGACAGGGGGCACTGAAGCTTTCTTT.

This clone was picked up one time. The V and J genes are TRBV6-5 and TRBJ2-7; 10 bases line up with TRBD1. The CDR3 is 15 amino acids. Germline CDR1 MNHEY, CDR2 SVGAGI. V trimming: 5 bases; J trimming: 3 bases; junction bases outside the gene matches: 7. Here the CDR3 DNA reads TGTGCCAGCAGTCCTCGACAGGGGGCAATCTACGAGCAGTACTTC. Its translation: CASSPRQGAIYEQYF.

The CDR3 loop reads CASSRLGGNQPQHF. The CDR3 region has the DNA TGTGCCAGCAGCCGATTGGGGGGTAATCAGCCCCAGCATTTT. V and J are TRBV7-9 and TRBJ1-5; tentative D call: TRBD1 (5 bases). This CDR3 contains 14 residues. Germline-derived CDR1 and CDR2 are SEHNR and FQNEAQ (reference sequence). The V end was cut by 5 bases, the J end by 4 bases, with 12 bases between.